This entry lists 17 T cell receptor beta chains sequenced from one sample in a study of blood T cell repertoires in COVID-19. Method: immunoSEQ multiplex PCR; TCRdb's copy keeps in-frame clones and lacks some. Of around 98,000 clones listed, 87% are singletons. Sequenced sample: peripheral blood. The origin of the receptors is a man between 65 and 80 years old with acute or convalescent COVID-19.

CDR3 DNA sequence: TGTGCCAGTAGTATAGGGCCCGCCTACGAGCAGTACTTC. It codes for CASSIGPAYEQYF. The rearrangement uses TRBV19 and TRBJ2-7, with D unresolved. V was pared by 1 base and J by 2 bases, with 6 bases between. The CDR3 length is 13 residues. Germline CDR1 is LNHDA and CDR2 is SQIVND (reference sequence).

The rearrangement links TRBV28 to TRBJ2-3; 10 nucleotides agree with TRBD2. The CDR3 sequence is 16 residues long. V dropped 3 bases and J dropped 1; count of bases not matched to a gene: 4. The V gene's germline CDR1 is MDHEN and CDR2 SYDVKM. In DNA form, the CDR3 reads TGTGCCAGCAGTTTTATAGCGGGGGGCGGCACAGATACGCAGTATTTT. Its translation: CASSFIAGGGTDTQYF.

This chain joins TRBV2 and TRBJ1-5; D is possibly TRBD1 (5 bases). The V gene lost 7 bases and the J gene lost 0 bases, with 13 bases spanning the gap. The CDR3 has 15 residues. CDR1 is SNHLY and CDR2 is FYNNEI in the germline V gene. CDR3 residues: CASNQAGGSNQPQHF. In DNA form, the CDR3 reads TGTGCCAGCAACCAGGCGGGGGGTAGCAATCAGCCCCAGCATTTT.

For this clone: The junction and the germline gene differ at one end; a read error may be behind it. This sequence joins TRBV18 and TRBJ1-2; 12 bases line up with TRBD1. The CDR3 consists of 16 residues. In germline, CDR1 is KGHSH, CDR2 LQKENI. CDR3 in amino acids: CASSPPGTGGLYGYTF. CDR3 nucleotide sequence: TGTGCCAGCTCCCCACCCGGGACAGGGGGCCTCTATGGCTACACCTTC.

In DNA, the CDR3 is TGTGCCAGCAGCTCCGGGACAACCTCCACAGATACGCAGTATTTT. Protein sequence: CASSSGTTSTDTQYF. This chain joins TRBV5-5 and TRBJ2-3; D might be TRBD1 (6 bases). The CDR3 extends over 15 amino acids. Germline V gene sequence: CDR1 SGHKS, CDR2 YYEKEE (reference sequence). Trimming removed 3 bases from V and 2 bases from J, with 13 bases in between.

The CDR3 DNA is TGTGCCAGCAGCCAAGGGATCAGGGGCGCTGGAAACACCATATATTTT. This sequence encodes CASSQGIRGAGNTIYF. V gene TRBV3-1 (or the pseudogene TRBV3-2) combines with J gene TRBJ1-3; tentative D call: TRBD1 (6 bases). With 1 base removed from V and 2 bases from J, the gap between germline ends came to 12 bases. The CDR3 length is 16 residues. Looked up from germline, CDR1 is LGHDT and CDR2 is YNNKEL (reference sequence).

V usage is TRBV6-1 and J usage is TRBJ2-2, with D maybe TRBD1 (6 bases). This CDR3 spans 15 amino acids. Germline loops: CDR1 MNHNS, CDR2 SASEGT. Trimming left V 1 base short and J 4 bases short, with 10 bases between. The CDR3 DNA follows: TGTGCCAGCAGTGAAGTAGCCAGGGGCACCGGGGAGCTGTTTTTT. Translation: CASSEVARGTGELFF.

The V and J genes are TRBV5-1 and TRBJ2-2; a weak D match, TRBD1 (6 bases). Looked up from germline, CDR1 is SGHRS and CDR2 is YFSETQ. Trimming cost V 4 bases and J 0 bases, with 10 bases left between them. The CDR3 runs to 15 residues. CDR3: CASSQGQPNTGELFF. The CDR3 nucleotides are TGCGCCAGCAGCCAAGGACAGCCGAACACCGGGGAGCTGTTTTTT.

The chain joins TRBV29-1 to TRBJ2-1; 16 nucleotides line up with TRBD2. With 0 bases clipped from V and 5 bases from J, the junction kept 7 bases outside the gene matches. This CDR3 has 18 residues. Germline values: CDR1 SQVTM, CDR2 ANQGSEA. The CDR3 DNA sequence: TGCAGCGTTGAAGACGGATCGGGACTAGCGGGGGGGCACAATGAGCAGTTCTTC. Translating gives CSVEDGSGLAGGHNEQFF.

The chain has TRBV5-3 and TRBJ1-2; the D is unclear. TRBV5-3 is filed as an ORF, its function uncertain. The CDR3 has 13 residues. V dropped 4 bases and J dropped 6 bases, with 13 bases sitting between them. The CDR3 loop is CARSREGENGYTF. Written as DNA, the CDR3 is TGTGCCAGAAGCCGGGAGGGAGAAAATGGCTACACCTTC.

The V gene is TRBV30, the J gene TRBJ1-2; 7 bases fit TRBD1. V lost 3 bases to trimming and J lost 2 bases; unmatched junction nucleotides: 3. The CDR3 is made up of 13 amino acids. Germline lookup yields CDR1 GTSNPN and CDR2 SVGIG (reference sequence). The CDR3 DNA reads as TGTGCCTGGAGCGAACAGGGGAACTATGGCTACACCTTC. This encodes CAWSEQGNYGYTF.

The chain uses TRBV28 and TRBJ2-7; D may be TRBD2 (6 bases). Trimming took off 4 bases at V and 7 bases at J, with 14 bases between the two ends. Germline values: CDR1 MDHEN, CDR2 SYDVKM. This CDR3 has 13 residues. CDR3 sequence reads: CASSSPGRGEQYF. CDR3 sequence (DNA): TGTGCCAGCAGTTCTCCGGGCCGGGGGGAGCAGTACTTC.

The rearrangement links TRBV2 to TRBJ1-2; 9 positions match TRBD1. The V gene's germline CDR1 is SNHLY and CDR2 FYNNEI. The CDR3 length is 12 residues. The CDR3: CAGTGTGFGYTF. The DNA of the CDR3 is TGTGCTGGTACCGGGACAGGGTTTGGCTACACCTTC.

This chain uses TRBV6-4 with TRBJ1-6; D might be TRBD1 (5 bases). Germline V gives CDR1 MRHNA, CDR2 SNTAGT. The V gene lost 2 bases and the J gene lost 13 bases, with 15 bases spanning the gap. This CDR3 has 14 residues. CDR3 region: CASSDGAVSTPLHF. CDR3 coding DNA: TGTGCCAGCAGTGACGGGGCAGTTAGCACTCCCCTCCACTTT.

CDR3 loop: CASSRGAGQATTNEKLFF. Here the CDR3 DNA reads TGTGCCAGCTCCCGGGGGGCGGGACAGGCGACCACTAATGAAAAACTGTTTTTT. V and J are TRBV5-4 and TRBJ1-4; 8 bases align to TRBD1. The CDR3 sequence is 18 residues long. Per the germline V gene, CDR1 is SGHNT and CDR2 is YYREEE (reference sequence). V shed 7 bases and J 2 bases; nucleotides not matched to a gene: 16.

This chain uses TRBV5-1 with TRBJ1-2, with D possibly being TRBD1 (5 bases). Germline V lookup: CDR1 SGHRS, CDR2 YFSETQ. This CDR3 is 14 amino acids long. V lost 1 base, J lost 5 bases, and 12 bases lay in between. CDR3 residues: CASSLFGQAYGYTF. For the CDR3, the DNA is TGCGCCAGCAGCTTGTTCGGACAAGCATATGGCTACACCTTC.

Only one count was recorded for this clone. The V and J genes are TRBV11-2 and TRBJ1-2; TRBD1 agrees at 7 bases. V lost 2 bases and J lost 3; bases outside the gene matches: 9. The CDR3 length is 16 residues. The germline gives CDR1 SGHAT, CDR2 FQNNGV. This chain's CDR3 is CASSLTLTGPYYGYTF. CDR3 nucleotide sequence: TGTGCCAGCAGCTTAACATTGACAGGGCCTTACTATGGCTACACCTTC.